The TCR beta chain described here comes from a study of blood T cell repertoires in COVID-19 (dated by TCRdb to the early 2020s). With respect to the entire study: The collaborator samples originated in the United States, Italy and Spain and spanned the acute and convalescent phases of COVID-19. The prospective study material was composed of cDNA or gDNA derived from T cells, B-cell-depleted T cells, or PBMCs. Subjects who had been exposed to COVID-19, were actively infected with it, or had recovered from it provided the deeply sampled blood TCRbeta repertoires that made up the dataset. A freely available public database, intended as a resource for researchers studying the immune response to SARS-CoV-2, is where the repertoires were released. Samples came from the ongoing ImmuneRACE study (first 160 participants) plus 1,254 subjects from 6 global collaborators. Sample metadata almost always included a de-identified subject ID, COVID-19 status, age in years and sex. Where HLA class I and class II types were available, the types were taken from metadata supplied by the sample provider, not from assay-based typing.

One collaborating source in Seattle enrolled patients during active infection and followed them longitudinally through the course of disease. Whole blood was collected in K2EDTA tubes by collaborating institutions according to the institutions' own protocols. For TCRbeta analysis, collaborators shipped samples in one of three forms: frozen whole blood, isolated PBMCs, or DNA extracted from either of those sample types. V loses 5 bases at its end and J loses 2 bases; junction bases beyond the gene matches: 6. There are 15 amino acids in the CDR3, from cysteine to phenylalanine inclusive. The retained sequence is limited to the CDR3, 45 bases, with the frame set at the first base. As encoded in the germline V gene, CDR1 is SGHTA while CDR2 is FQGNSA. On this clone: The antigen it recognizes is unknown. Within one base of it there is no much larger clone, and no base qualities were kept.

TCRbeta CDR3 regions were amplified from genomic DNA using the immunoSEQ Assay, a bias-controlled multiplex PCR. The authors processed their data as follows. Within the assay, amplification of reference gene primers was used to estimate how many nucleated cells each sample contained. To quantify the absolute abundance of each unique TCRbeta CDR3 rearrangement, sequence reads were collapsed and filtered. For each sample, productive Simpson clonality was calculated by taking the square root of Simpson's diversity index across productive rearrangements. Held by TCRdb, this immuneACCESS table contains in-frame sequences only and omits some clones. Under half of the omission traces to an unresolved V gene where checked; the cause of the rest is unknown. The DNA gave D and trimming, while V, J and clone size come from that table. In all, the sample holds about 120,000 clones, and nearly 90% of those were seen once. The ten largest clonotypes hold around 4.1% of the sample.

Points the paper makes about the study in general: The quantity of clinical and demographic metadata differed by source and by participant and was supplied without curation.

Material: peripheral blood. The chain is encoded by TRBV7-2 joined to TRBJ2-5, with 9 junctional bases fitting TRBD1. The clonotype comes from a woman between 55 and 75 years old with COVID-19, enrolled during active disease. The CDR3 amino acid sequence is: CASSPPGTGQETQYF. The DNA sequence is TGTGCCAGCAGCCCACCCGGGACAGGGCAAGAGACCCAGTACTTC.